This T cell receptor (beta chain) was sequenced during a study of shared clonotypes between healthy human individuals. General study results and limits: Sampling was confined to blood; repertoires within tissues likely differ.

All donors qualified as healthy HIV-negative adults and had experienced no recent acute infections or vaccinations. With 3 bases removed from V and 0 bases from J, the gap between germline ends came to 12 bases. The CDR3 runs to 15 residues. Germline CDR1 is LNHDA and CDR2 is SQIVND (reference sequence). Only in-frame clones appear in the TCRdb table, and some are missing; sequencing was by immunoSEQ multiplex PCR. Seen here are under 550,000 clones, 90% to 97% observed once, and the top ten hold 0.06%. A word on this clone: The antigen is undetermined.

This chain uses TRBV19 with TRBJ2-7; a weak D match, TRBD2 (6 bases). What was sequenced was naive CD4+ T cells sorted from blood. Noted subset: CD45RA+ positively selected. The receptor was isolated from a woman aged 25-40 years in good health. The DNA for the CDR3 is TGTGCCAGTAGTATGCCGGGACTCGCCTCCTACGAGCAGTACTTC. Translated, it gives CASSMPGLASYEQYF.